The 31 T cell receptor beta chains given below trace back to one sample, sequenced in a study of T-cell reconstitution after alpha-beta-depleted transplantation in children. A TCRbeta library incorporating unique molecular identifiers was prepared. Using its own MiXCR run on the PCR reads, TCRdb lists one record per CDR3 protein. The sample has 600,000 to 700,000 distinct CDR3 sequences, over 15% seen once. The sample here was PBMCs from the stem cell graft donor, taken from the stem cell graft. All receptors derive from a human donor who donated a stem cell graft to a child with acute myeloid leukemia.

Ten or more counts support this clonotype. This sequence joins TRBV5-5 and TRBJ2-7; D may match TRBD1 or TRBD2 (5 bases each). CDR1 SGHKS and CDR2 YYEKEE come from the germline V gene (reference sequence). The CDR3 spans 12 residues. Trimming cost V 0 bases and J 5 bases, with 6 bases left between them. The DNA for the CDR3 is TGTGCCAGCAGCTTGGAGGGACACGAGCAGTACGTC. It encodes CASSLEGHEQYV.

At least ten counts were recorded for this clonotype. The chain links TRBV7-2 to TRBJ2-2, with D unresolved. Germline V CDR1 and CDR2: SGHTA, FQGNSA. This CDR3 is 15 amino acids long. Trimming took 1 base from V and 6 from J, leaving 12 bases between them. The CDR3: CASSLVRTSAGELFF. The CDR3 DNA sequence: TGTGCCAGCAGCTTAGTTAGGACCAGCGCCGGGGAGCTGTTTTTT.

This clonotype was picked up many times. CDR3 amino acids: CSASNLGRGGEKLFF. CDR3 DNA sequence: TGCAGTGCTTCTAACCTGGGAAGGGGAGGTGAAAAACTGTTTTTT. The chain links TRBV20-1 to TRBJ1-4; tentatively, D is TRBD1 (5 bases). With 5 bases removed from V and 7 bases from J, the gap between germline ends came to 20 bases. Germline CDR1 and CDR2: DFQATT and SNEGSKA (reference sequence). This CDR3 has 15 amino acids.

This clonotype was seen repeatedly, ten times or more. The genes are TRBV10-3 and TRBJ2-3; possible D gene TRBD1, 5 bases. CDR1 and CDR2 (germline): ENHRY, SYGVKD. The CDR3 consists of 15 residues. The V and J ends lost 5 bases and 4 bases respectively, with 16 bases between them. The CDR3 DNA reads as TGTGCCATCAGTCAGGGTGGTGAACATCCAGATACGCAGTATTTT. Its translation is CAISQGGEHPDTQYF.

This clonotype was counted between two and nine times. The V gene is TRBV7-9, the J gene TRBJ2-7; D not resolved. The length of the CDR3 is 12 residues. V gave up 4 bases and J gave up 3 bases, with 7 bases separating them. Looked up from germline, CDR1 is SEHNR and CDR2 is FQNEAQ (reference sequence). CDR3 loop: CASSSPGYEQYF. CDR3 nucleotide sequence: TGTGCCAGCAGCTCACCCGGCTACGAGCAGTACTTC.

This clonotype was observed many times. The gene calls are TRBV20-1 and TRBJ2-7; D remains ambiguous. The CDR3 runs to 12 residues. Deletions cut 8 bases from V and 2 bases from J, with 13 bases between. The germline V gene encodes CDR1 DFQATT and CDR2 SNEGSKA (reference sequence). The CDR3 sequence: CSLASFPYEQYF. CDR3 bases: TGCAGTCTTGCGTCCTTCCCCTACGAGCAGTACTTC.

This clonotype was observed at least ten times. The V call is TRBV12-3 or TRBV12-4, the J call TRBJ2-3, with 9 bases matching TRBD2. V was clipped by 3 bases and J by 5 bases; unmatched bases: 6. This CDR3 has 15 amino acids. The CDR3 here is CASSFLRGGVDTQYF. As DNA, the CDR3 is TGTGCCAGCAGTTTTTTGCGGGGGGGCGTAGATACGCAGTATTTT.

This clonotype showed up many times. The V gene is TRBV24-1, the J gene TRBJ2-1; TRBD2 matches 9 bases. V lost 3 bases, J lost 0 bases, and 2 bases stayed unmatched. The CDR3 is 16 residues long. Germline V gene data show CDR1 as KGHDR and CDR2 as SFDVKD. CDR3 amino acids: CATSDVSGGSYNEQFF. The CDR3 coding sequence is TGTGCCACCAGTGATGTTAGCGGGGGCTCCTACAATGAGCAGTTCTTC.

The sample holds many counts of this clonotype. The rearrangement links TRBV7-9 to TRBJ1-2; D might be TRBD1 (5 bases). Germline V gives CDR1 SEHNR, CDR2 FQNEAQ (reference sequence). Trimming left V 5 bases short and J 1 base short, with 8 bases between. This CDR3 has 13 amino acids. CDR3 in DNA: TGTGCCAGCAGCCTGGACATTAACTATGGCTACACCTTC. Protein product: CASSLDINYGYTF. Variable domain in full (rest from reference TRBV7-9 and TRBJ1-2): DTGVSQNPRHKITKRGQNVTFRCDPISEHNRLYWYRQTLGQGPEFLTYFQNEAQLEKSRLLSDRFSAERPKGSFSTLEIQRTEQGDSAMYLCASSLDINYGYTFGSGTRLTVV.

The sample holds a few counts of this clonotype. V usage is TRBV5-1 and J usage is TRBJ1-1; D gene unclear. There are 13 residues in the CDR3. Between the trimmed V and J ends, which lost 0 bases and 12 bases, there was a span of 15 bases. The germline V gene has CDR1 SGHRS and CDR2 YFSETQ. This CDR3 is CASSLDSFGRPFF. In DNA form, the CDR3 reads TGCGCCAGCAGCTTGGATTCCTTCGGGCGACCTTTCTTT.

This clonotype was seen only a few times. The CDR3 DNA sequence: TGTGCCAGCAGCTTATCCAGACTCGACGAGCAGTACTTC. This sequence encodes CASSLSRLDEQYF. V and J are TRBV7-9 and TRBJ2-7; D is unresolved. The CDR3 has 13 residues. Trimming stripped 2 bases from V and 5 bases from J, with 10 bases between. From germline, CDR1 is SEHNR and CDR2 FQNEAQ (reference sequence).

This clonotype was seen many times. The V call is TRBV5-1, the J call TRBJ1-5; unclear D gene. The CDR3 loop spans 13 amino acids. V was trimmed by 3 bases and J by 0 bases, leaving 4 bases between them. Germline CDR1 and CDR2: SGHRS and YFSETQ. CDR3 sequence (DNA): TGCGCCAGCAGCTACAATAGCAATCAGCCCCAGCATTTT. The encoded protein is CASSYNSNQPQHF.

This clonotype came up many times. The chain has TRBV20-1 and TRBJ2-5; D gene ambiguous. The germline V gene encodes CDR1 DFQATT and CDR2 SNEGSKA (reference sequence). V shed 2 bases and J shed 3 bases, with 13 bases lying between them. The CDR3 sequence is 14 residues long. The CDR3 loop is CSARPLEEEETQYF. CDR3 bases: TGCAGTGCTAGACCCCTCGAAGAGGAAGAGACCCAGTACTTC.

This clonotype showed up just a few times. A read error may account for a junction end that differs from germline. The rearrangement uses TRBV13 and TRBJ2-3; possibly TRBD1 for D (6 bases). CDR1 is PRHDT, CDR2 FYEKMQ, per germline (reference sequence). This CDR3 region has 15 residues. CDR3 DNA sequence: TGTGCCAGCAGCTTAGACAGGGCTTTCACACATACGCAGTATTTT. It yields the protein CASSLDRAFTHTQYF.

The V call is TRBV4-2, the J call TRBJ2-3; 10 nucleotides match TRBD2. Germline lookup yields CDR1 LGHNA and CDR2 YNFKEQ. This CDR3 has 18 amino acids. V was clipped by 0 bases and J by 6 bases; unmatched bases: 12. CDR3 loop: CASSQDGASGGRGDTQYF. For the CDR3, the DNA is TGTGCCAGCAGCCAAGATGGTGCTAGCGGGGGCCGGGGGGATACGCAGTATTTT.

This rearrangement joins TRBV11-3 to TRBJ2-2, with unresolved D. Trimming stripped 1 base from V and 8 bases from J, with 17 bases between. CDR1 is SGHNT, CDR2 YENEEA, per germline. This CDR3 has 16 amino acids. The CDR3 sequence: CASSLAPLGQTGELFF. For the CDR3, the DNA is TGTGCCAGCAGCTTAGCCCCCCTCGGTCAGACGGGGGAGCTGTTTTTT.

The sample holds a few counts of this clonotype. This chain uses TRBV6-2 or TRBV6-3 with TRBJ1-2, with D tentatively TRBD1 (6 bases). The germline V gene encodes CDR1 MNHEY and CDR2 SVGEGT. The CDR3 has 13 residues. Trimming left V 2 bases short and J 3 bases short, with 7 bases between. CDR3 in amino acids: CASSYGTYYGYTF. CDR3 coding DNA: TGTGCCAGCAGTTACGGGACATACTATGGCTACACCTTC.

The table lists this clonotype with many counts. The chain carries TRBV20-1 and TRBJ2-2, with D unresolved. CDR1 and CDR2 from the germline V gene are DFQATT and SNEGSKA (reference sequence). The CDR3 covers 15 residues. Trimming stripped 2 bases from V and 5 bases from J, with 15 bases between. This CDR3 is CSARHPTSGTGELFF. Here the CDR3 DNA reads TGCAGTGCTAGACACCCCACCTCAGGAACCGGGGAGCTGTTTTTT.

The chain links TRBV27 to TRBJ1-5; unclear D gene. This CDR3 spans 15 amino acids. Per the germline V gene, CDR1 is MNHEY and CDR2 is SMNVEV (reference sequence). The germline V and J ends were trimmed by 2 bases and 7 bases, with 15 bases remaining between them. DNA of the CDR3: TGTGCCAGCAGTTTAATGGGAAACCCCCGACAGCCCCAGCATTTT. Its protein product is CASSLMGNPRQPQHF.

The sample holds many counts of this clonotype. The J gene is TRBJ2-1, the V gene TRBV5-1; perhaps TRBD1 as D (5 bases). With 2 bases removed from V and 5 bases from J, the gap between germline ends came to 17 bases. The CDR3 extends over 16 amino acids. Germline V lookup: CDR1 SGHRS, CDR2 YFSETQ. The CDR3 protein is CASSLRTPNPDNEQFF. In DNA form, the CDR3 reads TGCGCCAGCAGCTTACGGACACCGAATCCCGACAATGAGCAGTTCTTC.

The rearrangement links TRBV7-2 to TRBJ2-1; tentatively, D is TRBD1 or TRBD2 (5 bases each). The CDR3 sequence is 15 residues long. Germline loops: CDR1 SGHTA, CDR2 FQGNSA. V was clipped by 3 bases and J by 7 bases, with 16 bases between them. The CDR3 region has the DNA TGTGCCAGCAGCTTTGAGGGGTTGAATCGGAATGAGCAGTTCTTC. Amino acid sequence: CASSFEGLNRNEQFF.

This clonotype was seen repeatedly, ten times or more. V is TRBV4-3 and J is TRBJ2-7; no clear D. V was clipped by 3 bases and J by 2 bases, with 11 bases between them. The CDR3 is 14 residues long. Germline V gives CDR1 LGHNA, CDR2 YSLEER. The CDR3 DNA follows: TGCGCCAGCAGCCAGGGTACCCCCCCCTACGAGCAGTACTTC. Amino acids: CASSQGTPPYEQYF.

This clonotype was seen repeatedly, ten times or more. V gene TRBV20-1 combines with J gene TRBJ1-2, with D unresolved. V was trimmed by 7 bases and J by 1 base, leaving 10 bases between them. Germline V lookup: CDR1 DFQATT, CDR2 SNEGSKA (reference sequence). The CDR3 is 12 residues long. This CDR3 reads CSVPSGNYGYTF. In nucleotides, the CDR3 is TGCAGTGTGCCATCGGGTAACTATGGCTACACCTTC.

Many counts were recorded for this clonotype. This chain uses TRBV6-1 with TRBJ2-2; D possibly corresponds to TRBD2 (6 bases). CDR1 and CDR2 (germline): MNHNS, SASEGT. This CDR3 contains 15 residues. The V end lost 10 bases, the J end lost 1 base, and 16 bases lay between the germline ends. The chain's CDR3 is CATNSAGLNTGELFF. The CDR3 bases are TGTGCCACCAACTCGGCGGGACTGAACACCGGGGAGCTGTTTTTT.

This clonotype appeared many times. This chain uses TRBV20-1 with TRBJ2-3; unclear D gene. Germline CDR1 DFQATT, CDR2 SNEGSKA (reference sequence). The CDR3 is 13 residues long. Deletions cut 3 bases from V and 3 bases from J, with 10 bases between. The chain's CDR3 is CSARNVDTDTQYF. The CDR3 nucleotides read TGCAGTGCTAGGAACGTAGATACAGATACGCAGTATTTT.

The gene calls are TRBV27 and TRBJ2-1; 8 nucleotides align to TRBD2. CDR3 length equals 16 residues. Per the germline V gene, CDR1 is MNHEY and CDR2 is SMNVEV (reference sequence). Trimming at V came to 9 bases and at J to 3 bases, leaving 13 bases not matched to a gene. CDR3 residues: CASRILGGGFYNEQFF. The CDR3 DNA follows: TGTGCCAGTCGCATCTTGGGCGGGGGGTTCTACAATGAGCAGTTCTTC.

Ten or more counts support this clonotype. The rearrangement uses TRBV6-1 and TRBJ1-2; 10 bases map to TRBD1. The germline V gene has CDR1 MNHNS and CDR2 SASEGT. The ends lost 7 bases at V and 8 bases at J; junction bases unmatched: 10. CDR3 length: 14 amino acids. CDR3 residues: CASNRDRGKGGYTF. The CDR3 region has the DNA TGTGCCAGCAACAGGGACAGGGGCAAGGGAGGCTACACCTTC.

The chain has TRBV12-3 or TRBV12-4 and TRBJ2-5, with D possibly matching TRBD1 (6 bases). V lost 5 bases to trimming and J lost 2 bases, with 9 bases between them. CDR3 size: 13 residues. The CDR3 here is CASSQDRQETQYF. Here the CDR3 DNA reads TGTGCCAGCAGTCAGGACAGACAAGAGACCCAGTACTTC.

This sequence joins TRBV6-2 or TRBV6-3 and TRBJ2-7; 9 nucleotides agree with TRBD1. V shed 6 bases and J 6 bases; nucleotides not matched to a gene: 9. The CDR3 has 14 residues. Looked up from germline, CDR1 is MNHEY and CDR2 is SVGEGT. CDR3 in DNA: TGTGCCAGCAGGTCACAGGGGGCTCAGAGCGAGCAGTACGTC. The encoded protein is CASRSQGAQSEQYV.

This clonotype turned up a few times. The chain recombines TRBV5-1 with TRBJ2-4; 10 bases agree with TRBD1. CDR1 SGHRS and CDR2 YFSETQ come from the germline V gene. V lost 4 bases to trimming and J lost 5 bases; unmatched junction nucleotides: 3. The CDR3 totals 14 residues. The chain's CDR3 is CASSLTGGENIQYF. DNA for the CDR3: TGCGCCAGCAGCCTGACAGGGGGCGAAAACATTCAGTACTTC.

There are a few counts of this clonotype. The chain uses TRBV6-2 or TRBV6-3 and TRBJ2-5, with D perhaps TRBD1 (6 bases). The germline V gene encodes CDR1 MNHEY and CDR2 SVGEGT. The V end was cut by 6 bases, the J end by 1 base, with 9 bases between. CDR3 length: 13 amino acids. CDR3 nucleotide sequence: TGTGCCAGCAGGAAGACAGGCCAAGAGACCCAGTACTTC. Protein product: CASRKTGQETQYF.